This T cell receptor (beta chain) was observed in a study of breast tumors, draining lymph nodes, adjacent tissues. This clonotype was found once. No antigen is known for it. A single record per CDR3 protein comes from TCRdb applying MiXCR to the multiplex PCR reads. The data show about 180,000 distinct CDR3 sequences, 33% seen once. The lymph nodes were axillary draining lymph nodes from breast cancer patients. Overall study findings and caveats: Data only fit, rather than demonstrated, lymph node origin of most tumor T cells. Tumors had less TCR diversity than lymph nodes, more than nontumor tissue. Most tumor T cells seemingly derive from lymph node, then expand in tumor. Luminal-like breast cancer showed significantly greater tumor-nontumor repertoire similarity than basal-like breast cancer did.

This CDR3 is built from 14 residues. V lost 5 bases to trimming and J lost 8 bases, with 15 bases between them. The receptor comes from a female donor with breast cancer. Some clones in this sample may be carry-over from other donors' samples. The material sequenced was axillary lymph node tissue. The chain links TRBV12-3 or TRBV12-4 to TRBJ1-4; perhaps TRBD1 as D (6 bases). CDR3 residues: CASSTPGAKEKLFF. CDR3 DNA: TGTGCCAGCAGTACCCCAGGGGCAAAGGAAAAACTGTTTTTT.